One sample yielded the 18 T cell receptor beta chains listed below, sequenced in a study of T-cell memory formation after mild COVID-19 (dated by TCRdb to about 2021). Library creation used 5' RACE. The sample was run on an Illumina NovaSeq 6000. TCRdb's own reprocessing of the public reads used fastp at Q25 and MiXCR and kept productive beta chains. When rows share a CDR3 protein, they turn into one entry using the most common DNA and genes. This sample is represented by 350,000 or so distinct CDR3 sequences; more than 20% of them were singletons. The leading ten clones occupy roughly an eighth of the sample. Sequenced sample: PBMCs or a T cell subset sorted from them (not recorded which). These receptors came from an adult woman who had mild COVID-19 (a few samples of this study predate the infection). The sample titles of this study are shuffled in the database, so cell type and time point are left out; the donor was told from shared clones.

The V gene is TRBV5-1, the J gene TRBJ2-1; possibly TRBD1 for D (5 bases). Germline V CDR1 and CDR2: SGHRS, YFSETQ. The CDR3 is 14 residues long. The V end lost 0 bases, the J end lost 3 bases, and 7 bases lay between the germline ends. CDR3 sequence (DNA): TGCGCCAGCAGCTTGGGGGGCCACTACAATGAGCAGTTCTTC. This gives the protein CASSLGGHYNEQFF.

This chain links TRBV7-2 with TRBJ2-2; 8 bases align to TRBD1. CDR1 and CDR2 from the germline V gene are SGHTA and FQGNSA. V gave up 5 bases and J gave up 5 bases; unmatched junction bases: 13. This CDR3 region has 17 residues. CDR3 sequence (DNA): TGTGCCAGCAGCCCTCCGACAGGGGCCTACAAAACCGGGGAGCTGTTTTTT. This codes for CASSPPTGAYKTGELFF. Variable domain in full (rest from reference TRBV7-2 and TRBJ2-2): GAGVSQSPSNKVTEKGKDVELRCDPISGHTALYWYRQSLGQGLEFLIYFQGNSAPDKSGLPSDRFSAERTGGSVSTLTIQRTQQEDSAVYLCASSPPTGAYKTGELFFGEGSRLTVL.

In nucleotides, the CDR3 is TGTGCCAGCCTGGCTCGACAGAACACTGAAGCTTTCTTT. This codes for CASLARQNTEAFF. The V and J genes are TRBV2 and TRBJ1-1; D ambiguous. This CDR3 is built from 13 residues. Germline V gene data show CDR1 as SNHLY and CDR2 as FYNNEI. V lost 8 bases, J lost 1 base, and 11 bases lay in between.

The CDR3 is CASSGSSGGCSTQYF. The CDR3 coding sequence is TGTGCCAGCAGTGGTTCTAGCGGGGGGTGTAGTACGCAGTATTTT. The V gene is TRBV21-1, the J gene TRBJ2-3; TRBD2 reflects the table's D call only, with no check against the DNA. TRBV21-1 is a documented pseudogene. The CDR3 contains 15 residues.

The rearrangement uses TRBV9 and TRBJ1-6; the match to TRBD1 covers 7 bases. This CDR3 comprises 15 residues. Germline loops: CDR1 SGDLS, CDR2 YYNGEE. With V trimmed by 2 bases and J by 7 bases, 6 bases remained unmatched. CDR3 region: CASSVDRDGNSPLHF. Here the CDR3 DNA reads TGTGCCAGCAGCGTCGACAGGGATGGAAATTCACCCCTCCACTTT.

At least ten counts were recorded for this clonotype. This chain joins TRBV7-2 and TRBJ2-7; D possibly corresponds to TRBD2 (6 bases). The CDR3 contains 16 residues. Germline CDR1 and CDR2: SGHTA and FQGNSA. The V gene lost 6 bases and the J gene lost 4 bases, with 22 bases spanning the gap. CDR3 sequence: CASSYPGGPRDYEQYF. In DNA, the CDR3 is TGTGCCAGCAGTTATCCAGGAGGGCCCCGGGATTACGAGCAGTACTTC.

The chain joins TRBV6-1 to TRBJ2-2; perhaps TRBD1 as D (6 bases). The CDR3 runs 16 residues. Germline CDR1 reads MNHNS; CDR2 reads SASEGT. The V end lost 10 bases, the J end lost 0 bases, and 18 bases lay between the germline ends. CDR3 amino acids: CATLPSDRSNTGELFF. The CDR3 nucleotides are TGTGCCACCCTACCATCGGACAGATCGAACACCGGGGAGCTGTTTTTT.

The chain links TRBV4-2 to TRBJ2-1; D may be TRBD1 (5 bases). The CDR3 contains 14 residues. V was cut by 0 bases and J by 15 bases, with 18 bases left in between. CDR1 is LGHNA and CDR2 is YNFKEQ in the germline V gene. CDR3 amino acids: CASSQEGVGIRLFF. The DNA for the CDR3 is TGTGCCAGCAGCCAAGAAGGGGTAGGGATTAGACTGTTCTTC.

This clonotype has at least ten counts. The rearrangement links TRBV7-2 to TRBJ2-7, with D tentatively TRBD1 or TRBD2 (6 bases each). Germline V CDR1 and CDR2: SGHTA, FQGNSA. Trimming removed 4 bases at V and 4 bases at J, with 23 bases between. This CDR3 has 17 amino acids. CDR3 coding DNA: TGTGCCAGCAGCTCACAGGGAGCCGCGGGACACTCTTACGAGCAGTACTTC. It specifies CASSSQGAAGHSYEQYF.

This clonotype appeared a few times. The chain joins TRBV28 to TRBJ1-1; maybe TRBD1 (5 bases). The CDR3 consists of 12 residues. Germline V lookup: CDR1 MDHEN, CDR2 SYDVKM. V was trimmed by 10 bases and J by 1 base, leaving 10 bases between them. This chain's CDR3 is CATGTSNTEAFF. CDR3 nucleotide sequence: TGTGCCACCGGGACTTCGAACACTGAAGCTTTCTTT.

This clonotype was counted a few times. The chain has TRBV7-9 and TRBJ2-7; D is unclear. The V end was cut by 4 bases, the J end by 7 bases, with 20 bases between. CDR1 is SEHNR, CDR2 FQNEAQ, per germline (reference sequence). This CDR3 region has 15 residues. This chain's CDR3 is CASSSSPVRIGEQYF. The CDR3 DNA reads TGTGCCAGCAGCTCGTCCCCCGTTCGTATAGGTGAGCAGTACTTC.

J is TRBJ1-6 and V is TRBV7-2, with 10 bases identical to TRBD1. The junction had 6 bases not matched to a gene; V was cut back by 6 bases and J by 7 bases. Germline lookup yields CDR1 SGHTA and CDR2 FQGNSA. CDR3 length equals 15 residues. The CDR3 DNA reads TGTGCCAGCAGTTTGGACAGGGGGTTCAATTCACCCCTCCACTTT. It codes for CASSLDRGFNSPLHF.

The gene calls are TRBV6-5 and TRBJ1-5, with D hard to call. V gave up 5 bases and J gave up 5 bases, with 10 bases separating them. The CDR3 has 13 residues. CDR1 is MNHEY and CDR2 is SVGAGI in the germline V gene. The CDR3 DNA is TGTGCCAGCAGTCGTGGTCTGTATCAGCCCCAGCATTTT. It translates to CASSRGLYQPQHF.

This clonotype was detected many times. The chain is built from TRBV9 and TRBJ2-3; TRBD1 might be the D (5 bases). V lost 7 bases and J lost 6, with 9 bases in between. The germline CDR1 and CDR2 sequences are SGDLS and YYNGEE. This CDR3 spans 11 amino acids. CDR3 sequence reads: CASGRADTQYF. The CDR3, as DNA: TGTGCCAGCGGCAGGGCTGATACGCAGTATTTT.

Only a few counts were recorded for this clonotype. The gene calls are TRBV29-1 and TRBJ1-1, with D possibly matching TRBD1 (5 bases). CDR1 and CDR2 (germline): SQVTM, ANQGSEA. This CDR3 comprises 13 residues. The V end was cut by 1 base, the J end by 5 bases, with 11 bases between. The CDR3 DNA sequence: TGCAGCGTTGAAGGTATGTGGACAACTGAAGCTTTCTTT. Amino acid sequence: CSVEGMWTTEAFF.

The J gene is TRBJ2-3, the V gene TRBV20-1; perhaps TRBD2 as D (5 bases). Trimming shortened V by 7 bases and J by 0 bases, and 11 bases separated the two germline ends. Looked up from germline, CDR1 is DFQATT and CDR2 is SNEGSKA (reference sequence). This CDR3 has 13 amino acids. The CDR3: CSVQRPSTDTQYF. The CDR3 region has the DNA TGCAGTGTCCAGCGGCCCAGCACAGATACGCAGTATTTT.

The gene calls are TRBV7-2 and TRBJ1-1; TRBD1 agrees at 7 bases. V shed 5 bases and J 0 bases; nucleotides not matched to a gene: 6. The germline gives CDR1 SGHTA, CDR2 FQGNSA. CDR3 length: 15 residues. CDR3 sequence reads: CASSPQTGMNTEAFF. DNA for the CDR3: TGTGCCAGCAGCCCCCAGACAGGGATGAACACTGAAGCTTTCTTT.

This chain uses TRBV12-3 or TRBV12-4 with TRBJ1-2; 10 bases are a match to TRBD1. CDR3 size: 13 residues. Trimming cost V 6 bases and J 7 bases; bases outside gene matches: 5. In DNA, the CDR3 is TGTGCCAGCAGGCGGGACAGGGGCACTGGCTACACCTTC. It translates to CASRRDRGTGYTF.